This T cell receptor beta chain was found in a study of shared clonotypes between healthy human individuals. Study-wide points: Four donors had around 5% of their naive CD4 clonotypes in common.

Germline V gives CDR1 SGHRS, CDR2 YFSETQ. The CDR3 runs 18 residues. Trimming took 1 base from V and 4 from J; bases not matched to a gene: 6. Deep was the level at which the assay was run. Profiling relied on immunoSEQ multiplex PCR, and the TCRdb table lists in-frame clones only, not all of them. This table holds roughly 2,500,000 clones, 93% found once. As concerns this clone: Its matching antigen is unknown.

Sequencing was done on a sample of naive CD4+ T cells from PBMCs. Subset specified: CD45RA+ positively selected. This sequence joins TRBV5-1 and TRBJ2-1, with 15 bases lining up with TRBD2. This TCR came from a man younger than 30 in good health. Some clones in this sample may be carry-over from other donors' samples. As DNA, the CDR3 is TGCGCCAGCAGCTTGCCCCGGACTAGCGGGAGGGCTTACAATGAGCAGTTCTTC. The encoded protein is CASSLPRTSGRAYNEQFF.